This T cell receptor (beta chain) was captured by sequencing in a study of cytomegalovirus exposure and HLA in healthy donors. The primer mix had 60 Vbeta and 13 Jbeta primers. Clones were read by immunoSEQ multiplex PCR, and TCRdb kept only the in-frame ones, dropping some. The table includes around 170,000 clones, roughly 70% detected once. This TCR was sampled from a girl aged 5 to 17 in good health and CMV-seronegative. Sequencing input: PBMCs.

The CDR3 DNA reads TGTGCCAGCAGTTCTCTAGGGGGCCTGTCAACTAATGAAAAACTGTTTTTT. Translating gives CASSSLGGLSTNEKLFF. The chain has TRBV7-9 and TRBJ1-4; 7 bases agree with TRBD1. Losses at the gene ends were 6 bases for V and 0 bases for J; bases not matched to a gene: 10. Germline CDR1 is SEHNR and CDR2 is FQNEAQ (reference sequence). This CDR3 spans 17 amino acids. Complete variable domain (other parts from reference TRBV7-9 and TRBJ1-4): DTGVSQNPRHKITKRGQNVTFRCDPISEHNRLYWYRQTLGQGPEFLTYFQNEAQLEKSRLLSDRFSAERPKGSFSTLEIQRTEQGDSAMYLCASSSLGGLSTNEKLFFGSGTQLSVL.